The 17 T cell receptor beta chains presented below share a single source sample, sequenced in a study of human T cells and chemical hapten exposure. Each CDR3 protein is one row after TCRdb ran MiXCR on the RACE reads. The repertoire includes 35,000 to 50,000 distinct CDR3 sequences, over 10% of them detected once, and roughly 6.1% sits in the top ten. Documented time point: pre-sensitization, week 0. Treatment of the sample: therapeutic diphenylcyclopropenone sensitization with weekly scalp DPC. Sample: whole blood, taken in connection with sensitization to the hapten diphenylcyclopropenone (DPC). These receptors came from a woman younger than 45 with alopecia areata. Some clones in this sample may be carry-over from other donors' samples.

This CDR3 is CASSIGTSAKDTQYF. The CDR3 DNA follows: TGTGCCAGTAGTATCGGCACTTCAGCGAAAGATACGCAGTATTTT. V and J are TRBV19 and TRBJ2-3; D call uncertain. The V end was cut by 3 bases, the J end by 5 bases, with 15 bases between. Germline loops: CDR1 LNHDA, CDR2 SQIVND (reference sequence). The CDR3 has 15 amino acids. Filled out from reference TRBV19 and TRBJ2-3, the complete variable domain reads DGGITQSPKYLFRKEGQNVTLSCEQNLNHDAMYWYRQDPGQGLRLIYYSQIVNDFQKGDIAEGYSVSREKKESFPLTVTSAQKNPTAFYLCASSIGTSAKDTQYFGPGTRLTVL.

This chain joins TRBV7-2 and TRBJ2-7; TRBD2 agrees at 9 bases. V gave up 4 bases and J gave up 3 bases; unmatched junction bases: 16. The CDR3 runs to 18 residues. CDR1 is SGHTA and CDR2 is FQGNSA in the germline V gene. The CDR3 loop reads CASSYRGRGSGSHYEQYF. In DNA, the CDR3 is TGTGCCAGCAGCTATAGAGGTCGAGGTAGCGGGAGCCACTACGAGCAGTACTTC.

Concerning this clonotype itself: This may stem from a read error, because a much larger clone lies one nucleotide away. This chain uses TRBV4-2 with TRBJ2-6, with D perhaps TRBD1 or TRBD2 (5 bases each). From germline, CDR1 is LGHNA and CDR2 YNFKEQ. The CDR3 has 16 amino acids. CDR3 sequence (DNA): TGTGCCGGCAGCCAAGCACGGGACGCGCGGGCCAACGTCCTGACTTTC. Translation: CAGSQARDARANVLTF.

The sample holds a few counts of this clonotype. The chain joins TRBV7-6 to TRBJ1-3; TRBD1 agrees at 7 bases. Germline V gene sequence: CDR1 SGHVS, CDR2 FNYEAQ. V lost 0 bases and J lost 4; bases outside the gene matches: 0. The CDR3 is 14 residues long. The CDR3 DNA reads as TGTGCCAGCAGCTTAGCGGGACAGGGAAACACCATATATTTT. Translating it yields CASSLAGQGNTIYF.

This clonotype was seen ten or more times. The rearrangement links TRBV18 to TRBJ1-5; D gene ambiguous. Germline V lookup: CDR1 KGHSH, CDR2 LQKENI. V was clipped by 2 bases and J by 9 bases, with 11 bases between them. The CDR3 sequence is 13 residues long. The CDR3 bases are TGTGCCAGCTCACCAGAGTTAGAGGGGCCCCAGCATTTT. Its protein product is CASSPELEGPQHF.

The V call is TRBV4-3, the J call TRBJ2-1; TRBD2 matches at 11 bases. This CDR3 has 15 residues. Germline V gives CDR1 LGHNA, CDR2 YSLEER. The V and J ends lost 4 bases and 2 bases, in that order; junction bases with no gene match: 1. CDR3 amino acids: CASSPGLAAYNEQFF. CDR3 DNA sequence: TGCGCCAGCAGCCCGGGACTAGCGGCCTACAATGAGCAGTTCTTC.

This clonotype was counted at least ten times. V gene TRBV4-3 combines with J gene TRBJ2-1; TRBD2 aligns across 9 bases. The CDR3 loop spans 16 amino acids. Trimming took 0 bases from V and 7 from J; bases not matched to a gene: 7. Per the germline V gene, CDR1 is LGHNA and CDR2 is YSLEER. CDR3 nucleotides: TGCGCCAGCAGCCAAGATAATAGCGGGAGTTTTAATGAGCAGTTCTTC. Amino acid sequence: CASSQDNSGSFNEQFF.

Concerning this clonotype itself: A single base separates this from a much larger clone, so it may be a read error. This CDR3 reads CASSYNMDTEAFF. For the CDR3, the DNA is TGTGCCAGCAGTTACAATATGGACACTGAAGCTTTCTTT. This rearrangement joins TRBV6-2 or TRBV6-3 to TRBJ1-1; D is ambiguous. Trimming pared 2 bases from V and 3 bases from J, leaving 7 bases between. Germline V gene lookup returns CDR1 MNHEY and CDR2 SVGEGT. The CDR3 loop spans 13 amino acids.

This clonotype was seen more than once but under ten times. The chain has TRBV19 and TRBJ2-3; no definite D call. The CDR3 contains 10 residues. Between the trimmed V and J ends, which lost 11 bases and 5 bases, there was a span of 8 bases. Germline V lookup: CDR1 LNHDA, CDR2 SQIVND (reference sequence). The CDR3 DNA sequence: TGTGCCGGCAGAGGAGATACGCAGTATTTT. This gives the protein CAGRGDTQYF.

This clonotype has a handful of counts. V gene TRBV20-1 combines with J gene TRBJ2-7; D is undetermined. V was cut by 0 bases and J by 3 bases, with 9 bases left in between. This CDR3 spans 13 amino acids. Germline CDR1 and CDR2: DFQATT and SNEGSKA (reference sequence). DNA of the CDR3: TGCAGTGCTAGAGATCGGACGAACTACGAGCAGTACTTC. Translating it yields CSARDRTNYEQYF.

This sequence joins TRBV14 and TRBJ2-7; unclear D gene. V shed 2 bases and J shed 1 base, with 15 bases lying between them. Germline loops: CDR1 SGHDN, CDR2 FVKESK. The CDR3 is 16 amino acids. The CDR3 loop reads CASSQSGWTSSYEQYF. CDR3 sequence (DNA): TGTGCCAGCAGCCAATCCGGCTGGACGTCGTCCTACGAGCAGTACTTC.

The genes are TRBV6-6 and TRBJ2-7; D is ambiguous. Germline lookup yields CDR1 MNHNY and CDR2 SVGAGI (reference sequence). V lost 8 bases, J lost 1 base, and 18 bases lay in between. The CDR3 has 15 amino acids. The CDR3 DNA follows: TGTGCCAGCCACGAACCCGGGTTGAAATCCTACGAGCAGTACTTC. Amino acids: CASHEPGLKSYEQYF.

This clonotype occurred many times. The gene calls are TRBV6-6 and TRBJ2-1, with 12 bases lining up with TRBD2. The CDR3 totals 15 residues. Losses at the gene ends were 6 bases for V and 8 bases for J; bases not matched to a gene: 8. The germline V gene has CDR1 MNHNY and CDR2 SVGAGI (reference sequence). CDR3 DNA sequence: TGTGCCAGCAGACCTAGCGGGAGGGCCGGGGATGAGCAGTTCTTC. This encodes CASRPSGRAGDEQFF.

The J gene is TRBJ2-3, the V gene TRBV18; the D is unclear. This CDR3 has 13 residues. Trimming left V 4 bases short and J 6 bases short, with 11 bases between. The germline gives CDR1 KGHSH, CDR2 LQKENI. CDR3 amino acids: CASSLTKGDTQYF. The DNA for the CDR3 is TGTGCCAGCTCACTGACCAAAGGTGATACGCAGTATTTT.

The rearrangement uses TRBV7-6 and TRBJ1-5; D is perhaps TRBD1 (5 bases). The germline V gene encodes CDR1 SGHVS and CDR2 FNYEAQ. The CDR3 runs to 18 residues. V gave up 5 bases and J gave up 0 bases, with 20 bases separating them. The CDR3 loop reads CASSPWKGWGYSNQPQHF. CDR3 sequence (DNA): TGTGCCAGCAGCCCCTGGAAGGGATGGGGGTATAGCAATCAGCCCCAGCATTTT.

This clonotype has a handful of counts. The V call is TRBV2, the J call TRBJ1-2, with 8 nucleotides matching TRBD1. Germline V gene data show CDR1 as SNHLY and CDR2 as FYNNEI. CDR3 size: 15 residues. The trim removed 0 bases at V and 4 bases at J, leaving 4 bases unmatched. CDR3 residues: CASSEALQGAYGYTF. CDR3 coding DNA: TGTGCCAGCAGTGAAGCGCTTCAGGGGGCCTATGGCTACACCTTC. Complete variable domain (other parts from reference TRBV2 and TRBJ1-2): EPEVTQTPSHQVTQMGQEVILRCVPISNHLYFYWYRQILGQKVEFLVSFYNNEISEKSEIFDDQFSVERPDGSNFTLKIRSTKLEDSAMYFCASSEALQGAYGYTFGSGTRLTVV.

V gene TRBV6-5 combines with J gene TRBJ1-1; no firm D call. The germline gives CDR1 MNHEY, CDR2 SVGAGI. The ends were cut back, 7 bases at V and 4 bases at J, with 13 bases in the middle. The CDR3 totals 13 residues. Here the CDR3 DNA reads TGTGCCAGCATGTTAGGGTACGGCACTGAAGCTTTCTTT. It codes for CASMLGYGTEAFF.